These T cell receptor beta chains were read from a single sample in a study of blood T cells in healthy people across ages. In TCRdb, the 5' RACE reads were re-called with MiXCR into one record per CDR3 protein. The table lists some 900,000 distinct CDR3 sequences, roughly 50% of them singletons. Sequences were obtained from blood. These receptors were collected from a man in his thirties or forties in good health. CDR3s include the opening cysteine and the closing phenylalanine or tryptophan. Fields, in order: V gene, D gene, clone size, J gene, CDR3 protein, CDR3 DNA. A D gene is named only where the DNA matches it firmly. The listing skips clone size in some rows; elsewhere it reads once, few, many or a size class.

v_gene: TRBV3-1; d_gene: TRBD1; abundance: NA; j_gene: TRBJ2-5; CDR3aa: CASSKSGTGGQETQYF; CDR3nt: TGTGCCAGCAGTAAATCCGGGACAGGGGGCCAAGAGACCCAGTACTTC
v_gene: TRBV24-1; d_gene: NA; abundance: NA; j_gene: TRBJ2-2; CDR3aa: CATSDTTAVVPGELFF; CDR3nt: TGTGCCACCAGTGATACTACAGCGGTCGTGCCCGGGGAGCTGTTTTTT
v_gene: TRBV21-1; d_gene: NA; abundance: few; j_gene: TRBJ1-4; CDR3aa: CASRARGHNEKLFF; CDR3nt: TGTGCCAGCAGGGCCAGGGGTCATAATGAAAAACTGTTTTTT
v_gene: TRBV29-1; d_gene: TRBD1; abundance: NA; j_gene: TRBJ1-4; CDR3aa: CSVQGANEKLFF; CDR3nt: TGCAGCGTGCAGGGGGCTAATGAAAAACTGTTTTTT
v_gene: TRBV3-1; d_gene: TRBD1; abundance: few; j_gene: TRBJ2-5; CDR3aa: CASRRTGRQETQYF; CDR3nt: TGTGCCAGTCGCCGGACAGGGCGTCAAGAGACCCAGTACTTC
v_gene: TRBV29-1; d_gene: TRBD1; abundance: once; j_gene: TRBJ2-1; CDR3aa: CSAIDGTVNHNEQFF; CDR3nt: TGCAGCGCTATAGACGGGACAGTTAATCACAATGAGCAGTTCTTC
v_gene: TRBV7-2; d_gene: NA; abundance: NA; j_gene: TRBJ2-5; CDR3aa: CATGYGETQYF; CDR3nt: TGTGCCACCGGATACGGAGAGACCCAGTACTTC
v_gene: TRBV28; d_gene: NA; abundance: NA; j_gene: TRBJ2-3; CDR3aa: CASSSPQSRPTDTQYF; CDR3nt: TGTGCCAGCAGTTCACCCCAGAGCAGGCCCACAGATACGCAGTATTTT
v_gene: TRBV20-1; d_gene: TRBD2; abundance: many; j_gene: TRBJ2-1; CDR3aa: CSARGRGTPLDEQFF; CDR3nt: TGCAGTGCTAGAGGGCGGGGGACTCCTCTGGATGAGCAGTTCTTC
v_gene: TRBV3-1; d_gene: NA; abundance: NA; j_gene: TRBJ1-2; CDR3aa: CASSQVAGRTNYGYTF; CDR3nt: TGTGCCAGCAGCCAAGTGGCCGGAAGGACTAACTATGGCTACACCTTC
v_gene: TRBV24-1; d_gene: TRBD1; abundance: NA; j_gene: TRBJ2-3; CDR3aa: CATSDPLTGGGLDTQYF; CDR3nt: TGTGCCACCAGTGATCCGCTAACAGGGGGCGGTCTGGATACGCAGTATTTT
v_gene: TRBV28; d_gene: NA; abundance: NA; j_gene: TRBJ2-5; CDR3aa: CASSLVPGPGLETQYF; CDR3nt: TGTGCCAGCAGTTTAGTGCCCGGGCCGGGATTGGAGACCCAGTACTTC
v_gene: TRBV7-2; d_gene: NA; abundance: NA; j_gene: TRBJ2-4; CDR3aa: CASSQTGPKNIQYF; CDR3nt: TGTGCCAGCAGTCAGACGGGCCCCAAAAACATTCAGTACTTC
v_gene: TRBV7-9; d_gene: NA; abundance: few; j_gene: TRBJ1-1; CDR3aa: CASSPMNTEAFF; CDR3nt: TGTGCCAGCAGCCCTATGAACACTGAAGCTTTCTTT
v_gene: TRBV6-1; d_gene: TRBD1; abundance: few; j_gene: TRBJ1-6; CDR3aa: CASSDRDRHNSPLHF; CDR3nt: TGTGCCAGCAGTGATAGGGACAGACATAATTCACCCCTCCACTTT
v_gene: TRBV7-9; d_gene: NA; abundance: few; j_gene: TRBJ1-2; CDR3aa: CALGGYTF; CDR3nt: TGTGCTCTGGGAGGCTACACCTTC
v_gene: TRBV20-1; d_gene: NA; abundance: NA; j_gene: TRBJ2-5; CDR3aa: CSAPSLKGEGTQYF; CDR3nt: TGCAGTGCACCAAGTCTTAAAGGTGAAGGGACCCAGTACTTC
v_gene: TRBV20-1; d_gene: TRBD2; abundance: NA; j_gene: TRBJ2-1; CDR3aa: CSASVSGGYNEQFF; CDR3nt: TGCAGTGCTAGTGTTAGCGGGGGATACAATGAGCAGTTCTTC